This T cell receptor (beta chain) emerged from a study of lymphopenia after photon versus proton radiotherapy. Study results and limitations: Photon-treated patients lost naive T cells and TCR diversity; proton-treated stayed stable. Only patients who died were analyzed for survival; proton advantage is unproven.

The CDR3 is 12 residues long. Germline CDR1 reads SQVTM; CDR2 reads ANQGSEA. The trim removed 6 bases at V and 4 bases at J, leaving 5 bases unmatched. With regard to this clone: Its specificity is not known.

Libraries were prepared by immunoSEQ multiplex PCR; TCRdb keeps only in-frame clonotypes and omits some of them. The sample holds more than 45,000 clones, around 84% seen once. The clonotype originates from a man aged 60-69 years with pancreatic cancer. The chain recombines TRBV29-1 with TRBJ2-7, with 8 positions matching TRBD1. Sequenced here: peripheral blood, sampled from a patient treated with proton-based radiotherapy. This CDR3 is CSVRTGFYEQYF. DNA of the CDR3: TGCAGCGTACGGACAGGGTTTTACGAGCAGTACTTC.